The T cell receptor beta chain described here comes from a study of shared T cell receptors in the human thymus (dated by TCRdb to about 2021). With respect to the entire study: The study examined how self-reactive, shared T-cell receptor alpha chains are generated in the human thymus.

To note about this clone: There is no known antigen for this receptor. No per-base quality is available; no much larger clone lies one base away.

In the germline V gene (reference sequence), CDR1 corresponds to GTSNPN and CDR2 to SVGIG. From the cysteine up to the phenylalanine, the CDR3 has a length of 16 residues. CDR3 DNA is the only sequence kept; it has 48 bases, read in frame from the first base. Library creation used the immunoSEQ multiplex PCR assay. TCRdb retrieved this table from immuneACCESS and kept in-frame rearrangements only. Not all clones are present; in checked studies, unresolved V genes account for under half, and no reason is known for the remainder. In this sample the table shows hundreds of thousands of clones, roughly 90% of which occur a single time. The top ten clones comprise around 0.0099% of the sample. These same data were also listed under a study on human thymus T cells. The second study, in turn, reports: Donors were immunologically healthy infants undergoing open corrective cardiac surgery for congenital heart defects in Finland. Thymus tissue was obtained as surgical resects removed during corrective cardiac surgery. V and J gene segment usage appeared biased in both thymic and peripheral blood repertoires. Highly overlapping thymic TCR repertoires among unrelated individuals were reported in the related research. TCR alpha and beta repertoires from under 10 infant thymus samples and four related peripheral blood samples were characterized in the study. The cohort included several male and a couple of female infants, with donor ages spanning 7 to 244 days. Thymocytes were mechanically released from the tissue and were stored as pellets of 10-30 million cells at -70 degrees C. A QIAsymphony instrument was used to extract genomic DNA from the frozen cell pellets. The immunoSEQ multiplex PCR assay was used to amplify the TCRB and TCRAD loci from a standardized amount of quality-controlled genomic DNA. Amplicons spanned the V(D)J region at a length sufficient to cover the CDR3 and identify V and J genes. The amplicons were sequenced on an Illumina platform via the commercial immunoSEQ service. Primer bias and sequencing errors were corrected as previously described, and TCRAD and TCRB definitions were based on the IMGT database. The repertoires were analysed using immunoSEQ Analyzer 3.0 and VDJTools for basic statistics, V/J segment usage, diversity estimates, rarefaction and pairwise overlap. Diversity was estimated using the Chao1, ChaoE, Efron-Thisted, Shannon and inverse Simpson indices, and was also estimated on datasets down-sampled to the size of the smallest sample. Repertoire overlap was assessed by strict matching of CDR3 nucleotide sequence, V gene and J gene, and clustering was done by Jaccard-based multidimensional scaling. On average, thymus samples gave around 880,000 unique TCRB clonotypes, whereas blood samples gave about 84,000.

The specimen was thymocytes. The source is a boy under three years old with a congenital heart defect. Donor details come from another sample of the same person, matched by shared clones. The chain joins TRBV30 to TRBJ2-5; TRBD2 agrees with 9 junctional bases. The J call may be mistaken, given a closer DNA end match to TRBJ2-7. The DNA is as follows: TGTGCCTGGAGGAAGGTAGCGGGAGCTATTCGGGACGAGCAGTACTTC. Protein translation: CAWRKVAGAIRDEQYF.